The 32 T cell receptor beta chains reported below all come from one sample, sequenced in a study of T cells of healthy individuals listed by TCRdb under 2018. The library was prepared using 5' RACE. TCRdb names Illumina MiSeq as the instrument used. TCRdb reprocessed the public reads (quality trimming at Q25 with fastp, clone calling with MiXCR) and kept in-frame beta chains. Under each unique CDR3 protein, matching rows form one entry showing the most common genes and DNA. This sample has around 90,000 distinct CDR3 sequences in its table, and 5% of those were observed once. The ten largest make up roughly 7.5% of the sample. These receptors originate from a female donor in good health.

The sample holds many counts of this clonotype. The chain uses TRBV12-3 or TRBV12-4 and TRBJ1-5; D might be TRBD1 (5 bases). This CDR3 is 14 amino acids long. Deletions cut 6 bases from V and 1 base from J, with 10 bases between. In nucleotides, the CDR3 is TGTGCCAGCAGGAATGACAGAAGCAATCAGCCCCAGCATTTT. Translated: CASRNDRSNQPQHF.

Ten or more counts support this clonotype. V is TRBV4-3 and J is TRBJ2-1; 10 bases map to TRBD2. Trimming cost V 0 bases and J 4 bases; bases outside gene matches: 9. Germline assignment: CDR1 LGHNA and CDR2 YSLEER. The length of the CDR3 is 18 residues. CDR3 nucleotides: TGCGCCAGCAGCCAAGATGCTTTAGGGACTAGCGTTTACAATGAGCAGTTCTTC. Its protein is CASSQDALGTSVYNEQFF.

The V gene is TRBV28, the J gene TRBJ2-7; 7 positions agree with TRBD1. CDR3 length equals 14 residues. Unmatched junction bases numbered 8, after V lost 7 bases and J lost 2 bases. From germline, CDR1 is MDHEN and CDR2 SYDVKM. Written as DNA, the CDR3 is TGTGCCAGCACCTACGAGGGACAGACCTACGAGCAGTACTTC. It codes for CASTYEGQTYEQYF.

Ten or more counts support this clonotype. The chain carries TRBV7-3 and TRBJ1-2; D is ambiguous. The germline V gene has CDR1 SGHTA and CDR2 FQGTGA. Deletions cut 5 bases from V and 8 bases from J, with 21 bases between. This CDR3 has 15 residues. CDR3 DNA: TGTGCCAGCAGCCCCCAAGGTGGAGAAAGTGGGGGCTACACCTTC. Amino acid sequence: CASSPQGGESGGYTF.

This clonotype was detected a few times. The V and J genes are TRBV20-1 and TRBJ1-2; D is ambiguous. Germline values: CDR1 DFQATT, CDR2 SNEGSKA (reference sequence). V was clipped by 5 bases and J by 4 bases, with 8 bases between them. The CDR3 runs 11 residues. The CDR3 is CSAPTVYGYTF. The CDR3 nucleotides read TGCAGTGCTCCAACAGTCTATGGCTACACCTTC.

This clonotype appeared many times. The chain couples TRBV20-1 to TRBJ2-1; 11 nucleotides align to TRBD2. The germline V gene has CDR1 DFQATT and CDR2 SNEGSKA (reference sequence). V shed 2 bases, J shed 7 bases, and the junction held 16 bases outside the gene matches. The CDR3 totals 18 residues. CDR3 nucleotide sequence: TGCAGTGCTAGATCCTTCCACTTCACTAGCGGGAGCCCGAATGAGCAGTTCTTC. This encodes CSARSFHFTSGSPNEQFF.

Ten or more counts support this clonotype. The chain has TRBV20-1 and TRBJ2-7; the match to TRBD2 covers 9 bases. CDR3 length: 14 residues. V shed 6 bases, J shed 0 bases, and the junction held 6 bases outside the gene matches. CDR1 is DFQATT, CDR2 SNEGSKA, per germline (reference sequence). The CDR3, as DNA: TGCAGTGCGCCGGCTAGCGGGGCCTCCTACGAGCAGTACTTC. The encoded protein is CSAPASGASYEQYF.

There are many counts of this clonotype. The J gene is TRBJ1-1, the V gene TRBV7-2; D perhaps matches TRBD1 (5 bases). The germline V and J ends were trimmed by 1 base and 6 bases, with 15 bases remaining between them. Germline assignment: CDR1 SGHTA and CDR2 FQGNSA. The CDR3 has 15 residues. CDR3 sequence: CASSLVGGGGSEAFF. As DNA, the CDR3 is TGTGCCAGCAGCTTAGTGGGGGGTGGAGGGTCTGAAGCTTTCTTT.

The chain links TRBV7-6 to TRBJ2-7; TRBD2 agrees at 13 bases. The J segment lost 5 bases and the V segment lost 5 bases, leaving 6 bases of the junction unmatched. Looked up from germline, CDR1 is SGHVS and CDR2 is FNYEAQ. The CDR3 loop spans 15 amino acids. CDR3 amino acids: CASSTGLAGTDEQYF. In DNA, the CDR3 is TGTGCCAGCAGCACGGGACTAGCGGGAACCGACGAGCAGTACTTC. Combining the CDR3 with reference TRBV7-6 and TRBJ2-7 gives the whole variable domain GAGVSQSPRYKVTKRGQDVALRCDPISGHVSLYWYRQALGQGPEFLTYFNYEAQQDKSGLPNDRFSAERPEGSISTLTIQRTEQRDSAMYRCASSTGLAGTDEQYFGPGTRLTVT.

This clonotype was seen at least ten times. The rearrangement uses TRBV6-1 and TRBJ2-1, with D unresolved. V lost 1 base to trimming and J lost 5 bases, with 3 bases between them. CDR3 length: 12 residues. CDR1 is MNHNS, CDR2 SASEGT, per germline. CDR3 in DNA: TGTGCCAGCAGTGAAGGAAACAATGAGCAGTTCTTC. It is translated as CASSEGNNEQFF.

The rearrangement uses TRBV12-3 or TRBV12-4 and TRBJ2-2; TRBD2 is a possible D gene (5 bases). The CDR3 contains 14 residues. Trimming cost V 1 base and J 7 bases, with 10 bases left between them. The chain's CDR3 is CASSLGPRVGELFF. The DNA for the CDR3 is TGTGCCAGCAGTTTAGGGCCGAGGGTCGGGGAGCTGTTTTTT.

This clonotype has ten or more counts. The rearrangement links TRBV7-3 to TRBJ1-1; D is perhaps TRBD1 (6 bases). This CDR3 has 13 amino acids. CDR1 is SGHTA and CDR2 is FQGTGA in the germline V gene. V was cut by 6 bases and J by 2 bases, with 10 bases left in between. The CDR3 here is CASRKGGNTEAFF. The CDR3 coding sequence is TGTGCCAGCAGGAAAGGGGGAAACACTGAAGCTTTCTTT.

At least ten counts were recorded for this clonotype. The CDR3: CASSAQGARRANYGYTF. The CDR3 coding sequence is TGTGCCAGCAGTGCACAGGGGGCGCGACGGGCTAACTATGGCTACACCTTC. This chain uses TRBV6-6 with TRBJ1-2; 9 nucleotides line up with TRBD1. Germline V gene lookup returns CDR1 MNHNY and CDR2 SVGAGI (reference sequence). This CDR3 spans 17 amino acids. J lost 0 bases, V lost 5 bases, and 10 bases had no gene match.

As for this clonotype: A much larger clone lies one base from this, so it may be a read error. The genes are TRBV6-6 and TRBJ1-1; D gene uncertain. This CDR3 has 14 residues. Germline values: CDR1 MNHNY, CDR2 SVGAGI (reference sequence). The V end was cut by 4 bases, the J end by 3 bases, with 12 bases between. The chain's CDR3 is CASSSNPVYTEAFF. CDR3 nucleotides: TGTGCCAGCAGTTCCAACCCCGTCTACACTGAAGCTTTCTTT.

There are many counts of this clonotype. The CDR3 loop reads CSATSTGELFF. CDR3 DNA sequence: TGCAGTGCTACCAGCACCGGGGAGCTGTTTTTT. J is TRBJ2-2 and V is TRBV20-1; no clear D. V was shortened by 4 bases and J by 4 bases, with 4 bases between the two germline ends. The CDR3 is 11 amino acids. CDR1 is DFQATT, CDR2 SNEGSKA, per germline (reference sequence).

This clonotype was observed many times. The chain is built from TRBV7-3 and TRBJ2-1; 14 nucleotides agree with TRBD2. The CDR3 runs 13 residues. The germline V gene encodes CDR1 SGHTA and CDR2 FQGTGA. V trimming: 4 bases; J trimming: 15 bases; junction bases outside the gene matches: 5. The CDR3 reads CASSSGTSGSLFF. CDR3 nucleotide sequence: TGTGCCAGCAGCTCGGGGACTAGCGGGAGTCTGTTCTTC.

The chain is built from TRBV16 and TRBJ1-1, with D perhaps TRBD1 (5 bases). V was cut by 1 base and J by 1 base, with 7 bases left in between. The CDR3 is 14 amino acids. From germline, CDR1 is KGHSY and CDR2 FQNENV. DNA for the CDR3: TGTGCCAGCAGCCAATGGGGGTGGAACACTGAAGCTTTCTTT. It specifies CASSQWGWNTEAFF.

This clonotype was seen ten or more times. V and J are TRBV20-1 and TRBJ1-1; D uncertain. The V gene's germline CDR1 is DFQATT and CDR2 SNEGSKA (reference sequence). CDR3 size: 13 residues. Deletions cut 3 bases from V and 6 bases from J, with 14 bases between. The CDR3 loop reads CSASRYGKAEAFF. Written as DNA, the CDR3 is TGCAGTGCTAGTCGGTACGGGAAGGCTGAAGCTTTCTTT.

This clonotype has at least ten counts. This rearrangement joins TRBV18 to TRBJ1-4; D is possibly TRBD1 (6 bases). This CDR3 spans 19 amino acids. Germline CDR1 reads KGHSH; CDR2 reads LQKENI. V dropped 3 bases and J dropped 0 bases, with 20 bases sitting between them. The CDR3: CASSPTGNSIKATNEKLFF. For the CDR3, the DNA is TGTGCCAGCTCACCGACAGGAAACTCGATCAAAGCAACTAATGAAAAACTGTTTTTT. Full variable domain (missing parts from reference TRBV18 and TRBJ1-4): NAGVMQNPRHLVRRRGQEARLRCSPMKGHSHVYWYRQLPEEGLKFMVYLQKENIIDESGMPKERFSAEFPKEGPSILRIQQVVRGDSAAYFCASSPTGNSIKATNEKLFFGSGTQLSVL.

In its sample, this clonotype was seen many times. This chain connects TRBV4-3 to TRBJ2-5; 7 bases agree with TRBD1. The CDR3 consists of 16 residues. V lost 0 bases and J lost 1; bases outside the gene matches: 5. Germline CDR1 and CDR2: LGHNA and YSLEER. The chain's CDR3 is CASSQDGQGVQETQYF. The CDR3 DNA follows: TGCGCCAGCAGCCAAGATGGTCAGGGGGTCCAAGAGACCCAGTACTTC.

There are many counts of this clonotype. In nucleotides, the CDR3 is TGTGCCAGTAGGGACAGGGGGCTCAACACTGAAGCTTTCTTT. It yields the protein CASRDRGLNTEAFF. The chain has TRBV25-1 and TRBJ1-1, with 12 nucleotides matching TRBD1. J was trimmed by 2 bases and V by 9 bases; bases with no gene match: 4. CDR1 MGHDK and CDR2 SYGVNS come from the germline V gene. CDR3 length: 14 residues.

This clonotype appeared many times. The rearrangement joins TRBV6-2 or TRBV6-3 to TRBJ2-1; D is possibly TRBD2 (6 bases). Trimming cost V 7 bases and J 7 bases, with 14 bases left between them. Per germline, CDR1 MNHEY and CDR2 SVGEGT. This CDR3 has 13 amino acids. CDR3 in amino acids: CASTRGWANEQFF. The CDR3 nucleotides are TGTGCCAGCACCCGGGGGTGGGCAAATGAGCAGTTCTTC.

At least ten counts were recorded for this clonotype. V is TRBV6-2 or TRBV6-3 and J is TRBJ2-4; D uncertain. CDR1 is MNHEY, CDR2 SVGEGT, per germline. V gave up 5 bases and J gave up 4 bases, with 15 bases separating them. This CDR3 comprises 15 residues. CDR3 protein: CASSALPGLKNIQYF. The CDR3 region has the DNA TGTGCCAGCAGTGCTCTTCCGGGCCTTAAAAACATTCAGTACTTC.

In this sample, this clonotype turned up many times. The CDR3 here is CASSYGDDGSYEQYF. CDR3 nucleotide sequence: TGTGCCAGCAGTTACGGGGACGACGGCTCCTACGAGCAGTACTTC. J is TRBJ2-7 and V is TRBV6-5, with D perhaps given as TRBD1 or TRBD2 (5 bases each). The length of the CDR3 is 15 residues. The germline V gene has CDR1 MNHEY and CDR2 SVGAGI. V was cut by 2 bases and J by 0 bases, with 11 bases left in between.

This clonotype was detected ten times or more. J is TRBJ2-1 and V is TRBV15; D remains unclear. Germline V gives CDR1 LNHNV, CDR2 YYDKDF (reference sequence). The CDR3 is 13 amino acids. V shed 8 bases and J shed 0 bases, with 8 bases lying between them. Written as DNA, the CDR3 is TGTGCCACCGCTAGGGACTCCTACAATGAGCAGTTCTTC. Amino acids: CATARDSYNEQFF.

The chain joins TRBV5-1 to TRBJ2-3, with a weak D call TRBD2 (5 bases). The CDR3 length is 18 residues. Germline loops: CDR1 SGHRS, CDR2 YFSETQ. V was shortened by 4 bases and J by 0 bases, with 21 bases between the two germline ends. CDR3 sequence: CASSTLSASPTSTDTQYF. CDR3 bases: TGCGCCAGCAGCACACTCTCTGCTAGCCCCACTAGCACAGATACGCAGTATTTT.

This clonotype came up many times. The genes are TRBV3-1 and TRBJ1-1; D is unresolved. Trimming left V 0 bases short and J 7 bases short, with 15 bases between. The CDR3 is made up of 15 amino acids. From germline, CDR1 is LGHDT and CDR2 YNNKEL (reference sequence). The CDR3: CASSQDVEGVGEAFF. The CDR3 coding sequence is TGTGCCAGCAGCCAAGATGTGGAGGGAGTAGGTGAAGCTTTCTTT.

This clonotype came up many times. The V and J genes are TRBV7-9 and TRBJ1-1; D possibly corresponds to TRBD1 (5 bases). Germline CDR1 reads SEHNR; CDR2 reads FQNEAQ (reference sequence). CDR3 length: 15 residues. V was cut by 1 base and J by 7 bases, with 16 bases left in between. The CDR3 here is CASSLGTPRTGEAFF. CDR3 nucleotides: TGTGCCAGCAGCTTAGGGACACCGAGAACCGGTGAAGCTTTCTTT.

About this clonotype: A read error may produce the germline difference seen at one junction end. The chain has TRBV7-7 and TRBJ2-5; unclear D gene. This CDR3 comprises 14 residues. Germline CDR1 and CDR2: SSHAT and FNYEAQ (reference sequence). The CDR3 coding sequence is TGTGCTAGCAGCTCGTCGGACGATCCGGAGACCCAGTACTTC. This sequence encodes CASSSSDDPETQYF.

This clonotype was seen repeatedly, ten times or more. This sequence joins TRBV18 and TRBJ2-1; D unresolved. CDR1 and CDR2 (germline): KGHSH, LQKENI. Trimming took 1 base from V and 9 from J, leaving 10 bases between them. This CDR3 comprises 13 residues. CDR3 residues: CASSPLPGTEQFF. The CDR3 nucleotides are TGTGCCAGCTCACCACTCCCCGGTACTGAGCAGTTCTTC.

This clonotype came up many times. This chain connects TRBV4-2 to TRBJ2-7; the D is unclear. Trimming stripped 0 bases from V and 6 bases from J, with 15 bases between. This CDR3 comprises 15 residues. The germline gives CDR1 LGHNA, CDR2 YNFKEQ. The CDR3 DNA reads TGTGCCAGCAGCCAAGATATGGCCGGGTTTAGCGAGCAGTACTTC. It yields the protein CASSQDMAGFSEQYF.

In nucleotides, the CDR3 is TGTGCCAGCAGTTCACAGCGGGAGGGCCGAGAGACCCAGTACTTC. Amino acids: CASSSQREGRETQYF. The chain uses TRBV28 and TRBJ2-5; TRBD2 aligns across 10 bases. Germline values: CDR1 MDHEN, CDR2 SYDVKM. The length of the CDR3 is 15 residues. V trimming: 4 bases; J trimming: 4 bases; junction bases outside the gene matches: 6.